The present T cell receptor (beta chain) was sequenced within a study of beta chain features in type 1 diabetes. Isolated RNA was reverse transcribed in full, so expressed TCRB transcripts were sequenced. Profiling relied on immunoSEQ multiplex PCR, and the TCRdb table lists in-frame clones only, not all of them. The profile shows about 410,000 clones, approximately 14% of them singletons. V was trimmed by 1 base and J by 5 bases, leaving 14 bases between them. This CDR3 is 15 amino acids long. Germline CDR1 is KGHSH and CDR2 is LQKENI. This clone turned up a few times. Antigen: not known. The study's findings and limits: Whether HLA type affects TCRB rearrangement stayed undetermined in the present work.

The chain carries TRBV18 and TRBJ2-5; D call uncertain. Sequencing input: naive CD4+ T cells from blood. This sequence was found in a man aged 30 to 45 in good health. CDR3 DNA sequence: TGTGCCAGCTCACCACGGGAAGCGATATCGGAGACCCAGTACTTC. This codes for CASSPREAISETQYF. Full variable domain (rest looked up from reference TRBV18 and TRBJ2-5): NAGVMQNPRHLVRRRGQEARLRCSPMKGHSHVYWYRQLPEEGLKFMVYLQKENIIDESGMPKERFSAEFPKEGPSILRIQQVVRGDSAAYFCASSPREAISETQYFGPGTRLLVL.